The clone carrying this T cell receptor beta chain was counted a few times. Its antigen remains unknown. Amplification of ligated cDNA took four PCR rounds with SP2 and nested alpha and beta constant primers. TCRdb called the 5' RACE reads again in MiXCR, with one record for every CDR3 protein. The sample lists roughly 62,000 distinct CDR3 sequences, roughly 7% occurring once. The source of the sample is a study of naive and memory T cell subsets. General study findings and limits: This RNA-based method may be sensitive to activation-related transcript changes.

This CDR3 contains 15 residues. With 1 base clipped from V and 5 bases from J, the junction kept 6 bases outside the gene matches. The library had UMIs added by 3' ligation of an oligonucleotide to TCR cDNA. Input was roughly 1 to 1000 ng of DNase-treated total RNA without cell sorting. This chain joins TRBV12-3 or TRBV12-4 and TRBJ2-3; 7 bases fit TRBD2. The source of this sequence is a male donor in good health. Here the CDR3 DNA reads TGTGCCAGCAGTTTAGTGTCCAGCGGGGAAGATACGCAGTATTTT. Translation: CASSLVSSGEDTQYF.